The 23 T cell receptor beta chains in this list originate from one sample, sequenced in a study of T-cell reconstitution after alpha-beta-depleted transplantation in children. Preparing the TCRbeta library involved the use of unique molecular identifiers. In TCRdb, the PCR reads were re-called with MiXCR into one record per CDR3 protein. The sample shows hundreds of thousands of distinct CDR3 sequences, about 12% of them seen only once. The sample here was PBMCs, taken before TCRalphabeta/CD19-depleted stem cell transplant. These TCRs come from a girl aged 2 to 9 with congenital amegakaryocytic thrombocytopenia, due to receive a stem cell transplant.

This clonotype occurred many times. This chain joins TRBV29-1 and TRBJ2-7; tentatively, D is TRBD1 or TRBD2 (5 bases each). The CDR3 sequence is 15 residues long. Germline V lookup: CDR1 SQVTM, CDR2 ANQGSEA. V lost 6 bases, J lost 6 bases, and 24 bases lay in between. CDR3 sequence (DNA): TGCAGCGTCCGAACGGGGCTCCCTCTCTACGGCGAGCAGTACTTC. As protein: CSVRTGLPLYGEQYF.

This clonotype was seen ten or more times. The chain employs TRBV10-3 and TRBJ2-3; no definite D call. Trimming took 6 bases from V and 6 from J, leaving 7 bases between them. The CDR3 consists of 11 residues. Germline loops: CDR1 ENHRY, CDR2 SYGVKD. CDR3 DNA sequence: TGTGCCATCAGCCTGAGGGATACGCAGTATTTT. Amino acid sequence: CAISLRDTQYF.

This clonotype was counted a few times. The rearrangement uses TRBV29-1 and TRBJ1-1; no clear D. CDR3 size: 10 residues. With 1 base removed from V and 6 bases from J, the gap between germline ends came to 3 bases. The V gene's germline CDR1 is SQVTM and CDR2 ANQGSEA. CDR3 loop: CSVEVAEAFF. Here the CDR3 DNA reads TGCAGCGTTGAAGTGGCTGAAGCTTTCTTT.

The rearrangement links TRBV5-1 to TRBJ1-5; 7 bases match TRBD1. Germline CDR1 SGHRS, CDR2 YFSETQ. Losses at the gene ends were 0 bases for V and 7 bases for J; bases not matched to a gene: 16. The CDR3 consists of 18 residues. The CDR3 DNA reads TGCGCCAGCAGCTTGGTACGGACAGGCCCCGGGGGTGGACAGCCCCAGCATTTT. Protein product: CASSLVRTGPGGGQPQHF.

In this sample, this clonotype turned up many times. This chain links TRBV20-1 with TRBJ2-7; 8 positions match TRBD2. CDR1 and CDR2 from the germline V gene are DFQATT and SNEGSKA (reference sequence). Trimming cost V 0 bases and J 5 bases; bases outside gene matches: 3. This CDR3 is built from 13 residues. The chain's CDR3 is CSARESGSNEQYF. In DNA, the CDR3 is TGCAGTGCTAGAGAGAGCGGGAGTAACGAGCAGTACTTC.

This clonotype was detected ten times or more. J is TRBJ1-2 and V is TRBV20-1, with D tentatively TRBD1 (5 bases). Trimming stripped 2 bases from V and 6 bases from J, with 7 bases between. This CDR3 spans 11 amino acids. The V gene's germline CDR1 is DFQATT and CDR2 SNEGSKA (reference sequence). CDR3 coding DNA: TGCAGTGCTAGAAGGGGAAATGGCTACACCTTC. Translation: CSARRGNGYTF.

This clonotype was recorded at least ten times. This chain uses TRBV7-9 with TRBJ2-7; 9 bases align to TRBD2. The germline CDR1 and CDR2 sequences are SEHNR and FQNEAQ (reference sequence). Trimming took 5 bases from V and 3 from J; bases not matched to a gene: 5. The CDR3 spans 14 residues. CDR3 sequence: CASSISGSVYEQYF. CDR3 coding DNA: TGTGCCAGCAGCATTAGCGGGAGCGTCTACGAGCAGTACTTC. Looking up the rest from reference TRBV7-9 and TRBJ2-7 gives the full variable domain: DTGVSQNPRHKITKRGQNVTFRCDPISEHNRLYWYRQTLGQGPEFLTYFQNEAQLEKSRLLSDRFSAERPKGSFSTLEIQRTEQGDSAMYLCASSISGSVYEQYFGPGTRLTVT.

The V gene is TRBV19, the J gene TRBJ1-1; unclear D gene. The CDR3 consists of 12 residues. Trimming took off 5 bases at V and 8 bases at J, with 12 bases between the two ends. From germline, CDR1 is LNHDA and CDR2 SQIVND (reference sequence). Here the CDR3 reads CASSSLRVEAFF. CDR3 DNA sequence: TGTGCCAGTAGTTCTCTCCGGGTCGAAGCTTTCTTT.

In this sample, this clonotype turned up a few times. The chain links TRBV12-3 or TRBV12-4 to TRBJ2-7; D gene unclear. The CDR3 sequence is 12 residues long. Trimming pared 5 bases from V and 7 bases from J, leaving 12 bases between. This CDR3 reads CASSNGPLEQYF. The CDR3 region has the DNA TGTGCCAGCAGTAACGGGCCCCTTGAGCAGTACTTC.

The chain has TRBV12-3 or TRBV12-4 and TRBJ2-7; 10 bases agree with TRBD2. This CDR3 region has 17 residues. With V trimmed by 2 bases and J by 4 bases, 11 bases remained unmatched. In nucleotides, the CDR3 is TGTGCCAGCAGTTTAAGGAGATTATTAGCGGGAGGATACGAGCAGTACTTC. Translation: CASSLRRLLAGGYEQYF.

This clonotype was observed many times. V usage is TRBV29-1 and J usage is TRBJ2-3; D is ambiguous. The V end was cut by 6 bases, the J end by 0 bases, with 7 bases between. The CDR3 covers 12 residues. The germline V gene has CDR1 SQVTM and CDR2 ANQGSEA. The CDR3 loop reads CSVAFSTDTQYF. The CDR3 nucleotides read TGCAGCGTGGCGTTTAGCACAGATACGCAGTATTTT.

The V gene is TRBV12-3 or TRBV12-4, the J gene TRBJ1-1; unclear D gene. V was shortened by 6 bases and J by 6 bases, with 14 bases between the two germline ends. The CDR3 contains 13 residues. CDR3 sequence (DNA): TGTGCCAGCAGGAACTCATTGGTCGCTGAAGCTTTCTTT. This codes for CASRNSLVAEAFF.

This clonotype has only a few counts. The V call is TRBV3-1, the J call TRBJ1-1; no reliable D call. V lost 4 bases, J lost 4 bases, and 25 bases lay in between. The V gene's germline CDR1 is LGHDT and CDR2 YNNKEL (reference sequence). The CDR3 contains 18 residues. DNA for the CDR3: TGTGCCAGCAGCCGATCAGGAGGTTTCCTCCATGATAGCACTGAAGCTTTCTTT. This codes for CASSRSGGFLHDSTEAFF.

V and J are TRBV10-3 and TRBJ2-3, with 8 bases identical to TRBD2. Trimming cost V 8 bases and J 0 bases; bases outside gene matches: 4. The CDR3 extends over 14 amino acids. The germline V gene has CDR1 ENHRY and CDR2 SYGVKD. The CDR3 DNA sequence: TGTGCCATCGCAACTAGCGGTAGCACAGATACGCAGTATTTT. Translated, it gives CAIATSGSTDTQYF.

This clonotype was recorded at least ten times. The chain recombines TRBV5-1 with TRBJ1-1; D remains ambiguous. The CDR3 sequence is 13 residues long. Trimming cost V 0 bases and J 7 bases, with 10 bases left between them. Germline assignment: CDR1 SGHRS and CDR2 YFSETQ. CDR3 in DNA: TGCGCCAGCAGCTTGGTAGGCAGACTTGAAGCTTTCTTT. Translated: CASSLVGRLEAFF.

This clonotype was seen at least ten times. The CDR3 sequence: CASRTSGSSNEQFF. Here the CDR3 DNA reads TGTGCCAGCCGAACTAGCGGGAGTTCCAATGAGCAGTTCTTC. The rearrangement links TRBV28 to TRBJ2-1; 11 bases align to TRBD2. Germline CDR1 and CDR2: MDHEN and SYDVKM. Germline trimming cut 8 bases from V and 6 bases from J; bases unmatched to any gene: 6. This CDR3 is 14 amino acids long.

V usage is TRBV4-1 and J usage is TRBJ2-7; 7 nucleotides match TRBD2. V shed 3 bases and J 2 bases; nucleotides not matched to a gene: 4. Per germline, CDR1 MGHRA and CDR2 YSYEKL. The CDR3 consists of 14 residues. CDR3 sequence (DNA): TGCGCCAGCAGCCATCGGGGGGATCCCTACGAGCAGTACTTC. Protein product: CASSHRGDPYEQYF.

This clonotype was counted at least ten times. This chain connects TRBV20-1 to TRBJ2-7; D ambiguous. Per the germline V gene, CDR1 is DFQATT and CDR2 is SNEGSKA (reference sequence). Trimming took 3 bases from V and 3 from J, leaving 12 bases between them. The CDR3 is 13 amino acids. In DNA, the CDR3 is TGCAGTGCTAGTGGTCCGGACCTCTACGAGCAGTACTTC. It translates to CSASGPDLYEQYF.

The table lists this clonotype with a few counts. CDR3 DNA sequence: TGCGCCAGCAGCTTGCGGTCGCGGGAGGGCTCCTACGAGCAGTACTTC. This gives the protein CASSLRSREGSYEQYF. The chain uses TRBV5-1 and TRBJ2-7; TRBD2 agrees at 9 bases. After removal of 1 base from V and 0 bases from J, the junction contained 5 bases not matched to a gene. Per the germline V gene, CDR1 is SGHRS and CDR2 is YFSETQ. This CDR3 region has 16 residues. The entire variable domain, with the rest obtained from reference TRBV5-1 and TRBJ2-7, is as follows: KAGVTQTPRYLIKTRGQQVTLSCSPISGHRSVSWYQQTPGQGLQFLFEYFSETQRNKGNFPGRFSGRQFSNSRSEMNVSTLELGDSALYLCASSLRSREGSYEQYFGPGTRLTVT.

The CDR3 protein is CSARDGNLLRYEQYF. DNA for the CDR3: TGCAGTGCTAGAGATGGGAACCTCCTCCGCTACGAGCAGTACTTC. The genes are TRBV20-1 and TRBJ2-7; no reliable D call. This CDR3 is built from 15 residues. CDR1 DFQATT and CDR2 SNEGSKA come from the germline V gene (reference sequence). V was pared by 0 bases and J by 3 bases, with 15 bases between.

This clonotype has a count of ten or more. The J gene is TRBJ2-2, the V gene TRBV5-1; no clear D. Germline CDR1 SGHRS, CDR2 YFSETQ. The germline V and J ends were trimmed by 2 bases and 3 bases, with 5 bases remaining between them. The CDR3 spans 13 residues. The CDR3 region is CASSLLYTGELFF. The CDR3 nucleotides read TGCGCCAGCAGCTTATTGTACACCGGGGAGCTGTTTTTT.

This clonotype was picked up many times. The chain is built from TRBV12-3 or TRBV12-4 and TRBJ2-7, with D uncertain. With 3 bases removed from V and 3 bases from J, the gap between germline ends came to 9 bases. This CDR3 has 13 amino acids. CDR3: CASSLERFYEQYF. CDR3 sequence (DNA): TGTGCCAGCAGTTTGGAAAGATTCTACGAGCAGTACTTC.

On this clonotype: Compared with germline, one end of the junction differs, possibly owing to a read error. CDR3 bases: TGTGCCACCAGCAGAGATCAGGCGGCGGGAGCTCTACATTTT. Translated: CATSRDQAAGALHF. The chain joins TRBV15 to TRBJ2-3; TRBD2 matches 7 bases. This CDR3 comprises 14 residues. The germline V gene encodes CDR1 LNHNV and CDR2 YYDKDF (reference sequence).